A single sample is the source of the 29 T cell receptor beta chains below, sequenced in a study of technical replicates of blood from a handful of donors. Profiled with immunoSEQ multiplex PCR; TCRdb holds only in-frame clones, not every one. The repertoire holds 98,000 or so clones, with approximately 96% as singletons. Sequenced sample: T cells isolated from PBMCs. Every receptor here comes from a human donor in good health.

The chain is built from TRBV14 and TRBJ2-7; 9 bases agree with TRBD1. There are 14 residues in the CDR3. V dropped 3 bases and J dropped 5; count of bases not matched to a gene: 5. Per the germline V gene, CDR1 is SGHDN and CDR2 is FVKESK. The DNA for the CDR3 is TGTGCCAGCAGCCATTCGGACAGGGGAAACGAGCAGTACTTC. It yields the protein CASSHSDRGNEQYF.

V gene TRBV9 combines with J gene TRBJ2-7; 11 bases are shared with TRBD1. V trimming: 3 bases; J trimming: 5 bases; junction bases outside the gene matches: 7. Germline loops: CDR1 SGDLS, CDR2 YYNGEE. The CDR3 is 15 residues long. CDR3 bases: TGTGCCAGCAGCGGCTCCGGGACAGGGGGGAACGAGCAGTACTTC. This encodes CASSGSGTGGNEQYF.

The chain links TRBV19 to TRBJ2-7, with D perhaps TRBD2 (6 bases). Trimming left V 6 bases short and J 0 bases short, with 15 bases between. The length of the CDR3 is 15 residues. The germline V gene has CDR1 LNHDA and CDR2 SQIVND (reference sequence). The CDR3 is CASRRGLSLSYEQYF. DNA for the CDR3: TGTGCCAGTAGGAGGGGACTCTCGCTCTCCTACGAGCAGTACTTC.

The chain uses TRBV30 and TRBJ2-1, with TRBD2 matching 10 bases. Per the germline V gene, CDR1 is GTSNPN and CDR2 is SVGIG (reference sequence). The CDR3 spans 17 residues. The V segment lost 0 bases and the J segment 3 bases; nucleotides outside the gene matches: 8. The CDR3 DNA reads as TGTGCCTGGAGTGTACGCCTAGCGGGGGTTATCTACAATGAGCAGTTCTTC. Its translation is CAWSVRLAGVIYNEQFF.

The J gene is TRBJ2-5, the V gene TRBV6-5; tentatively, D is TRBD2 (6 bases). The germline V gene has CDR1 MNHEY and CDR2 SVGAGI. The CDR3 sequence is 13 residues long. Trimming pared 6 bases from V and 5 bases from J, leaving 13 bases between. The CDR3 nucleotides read TGTGCCAGCAGCACAGGAGGGCGTGAGACCCAGTACTTC. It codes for CASSTGGRETQYF.

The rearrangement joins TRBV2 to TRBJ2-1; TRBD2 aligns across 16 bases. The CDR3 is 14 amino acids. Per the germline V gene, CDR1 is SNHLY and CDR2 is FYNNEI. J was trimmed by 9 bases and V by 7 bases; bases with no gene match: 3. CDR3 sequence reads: CASTGTSGRGEQFF. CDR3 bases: TGTGCCAGCACCGGGACTAGCGGGAGGGGTGAGCAGTTCTTC.

DNA for the CDR3: TGTGCCAGCAGTCCAAGCATAAATGAGCAGTTCTTC. Its protein is CASSPSINEQFF. The V call is TRBV27, the J call TRBJ2-1; D not resolved. Looked up from germline, CDR1 is MNHEY and CDR2 is SMNVEV (reference sequence). CDR3 size: 12 residues. Trimming took 5 bases from V and 7 from J, leaving 9 bases between them.

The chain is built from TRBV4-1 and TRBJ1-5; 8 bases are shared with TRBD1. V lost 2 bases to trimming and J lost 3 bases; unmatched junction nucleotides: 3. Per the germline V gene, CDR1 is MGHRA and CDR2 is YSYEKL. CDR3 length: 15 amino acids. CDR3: CASSQQGANNQPQHF. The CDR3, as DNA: TGCGCCAGCAGCCAACAGGGGGCTAACAATCAGCCCCAGCATTTT.

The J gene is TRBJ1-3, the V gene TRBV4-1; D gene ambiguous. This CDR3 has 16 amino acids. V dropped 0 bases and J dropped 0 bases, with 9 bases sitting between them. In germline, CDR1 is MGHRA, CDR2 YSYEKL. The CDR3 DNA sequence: TGCGCCAGCAGCCAAGAGTCTCTAAGCTCTGGAAACACCATATATTTT. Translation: CASSQESLSSGNTIYF.

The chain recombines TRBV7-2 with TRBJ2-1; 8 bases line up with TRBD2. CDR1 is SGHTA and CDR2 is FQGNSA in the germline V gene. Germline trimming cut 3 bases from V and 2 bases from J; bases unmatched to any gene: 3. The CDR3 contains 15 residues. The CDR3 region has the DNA TGTGCCAGCAGCTTGGCGGGGGGAACCTACAATGAGCAGTTCTTC. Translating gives CASSLAGGTYNEQFF.

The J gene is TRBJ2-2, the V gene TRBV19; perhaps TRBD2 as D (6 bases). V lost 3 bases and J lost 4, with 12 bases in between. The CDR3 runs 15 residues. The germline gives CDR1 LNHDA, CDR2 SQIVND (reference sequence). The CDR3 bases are TGTGCCAGTAGTATCGTCGGCGGGGCCACCGGGGAGCTGTTTTTT. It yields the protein CASSIVGGATGELFF.

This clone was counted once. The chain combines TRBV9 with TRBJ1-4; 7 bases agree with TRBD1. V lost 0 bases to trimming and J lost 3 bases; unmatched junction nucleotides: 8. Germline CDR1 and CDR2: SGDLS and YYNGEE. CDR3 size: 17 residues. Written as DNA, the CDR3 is TGTGCCAGCAGCGTAGGTGGCGGGACAGCCGCTAATGAAAAACTGTTTTTT. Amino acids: CASSVGGGTAANEKLFF.

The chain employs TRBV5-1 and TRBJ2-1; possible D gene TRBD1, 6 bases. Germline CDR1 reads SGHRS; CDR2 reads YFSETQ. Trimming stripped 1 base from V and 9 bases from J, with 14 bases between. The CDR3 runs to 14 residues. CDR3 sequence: CASSLPTGQSEQFF. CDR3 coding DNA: TGCGCCAGCAGCTTGCCCACCGGACAGAGTGAGCAGTTCTTC.

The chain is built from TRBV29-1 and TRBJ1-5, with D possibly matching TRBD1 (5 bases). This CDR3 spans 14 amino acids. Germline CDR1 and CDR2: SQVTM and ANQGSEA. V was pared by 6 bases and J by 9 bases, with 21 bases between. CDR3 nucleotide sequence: TGCAGCGTCGGGACCGGGACGGGAGGATCGCCCCAGCATTTT. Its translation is CSVGTGTGGSPQHF.

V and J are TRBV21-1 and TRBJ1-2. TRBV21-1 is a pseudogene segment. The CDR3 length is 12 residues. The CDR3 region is CASSRGRDGYTF. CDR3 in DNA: TGTGCCAGCAGCAGGGGGAGGGATGGCTACACCTTC.

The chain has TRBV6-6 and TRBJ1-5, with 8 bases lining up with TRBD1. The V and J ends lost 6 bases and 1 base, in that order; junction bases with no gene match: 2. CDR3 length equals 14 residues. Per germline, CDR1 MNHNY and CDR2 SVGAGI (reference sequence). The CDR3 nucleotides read TGTGCCAGCAGCTACAGGGGGAGCAATCAGCCCCAGCATTTT. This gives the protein CASSYRGSNQPQHF.

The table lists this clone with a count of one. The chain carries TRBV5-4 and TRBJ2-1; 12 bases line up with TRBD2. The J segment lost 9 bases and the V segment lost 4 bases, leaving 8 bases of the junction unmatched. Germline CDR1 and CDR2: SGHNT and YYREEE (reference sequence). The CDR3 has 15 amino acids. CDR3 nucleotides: TGTGCCAGCAGCCCCCCTAGCGGGGGGGCCGGTGAGCAGTTCTTC. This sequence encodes CASSPPSGGAGEQFF. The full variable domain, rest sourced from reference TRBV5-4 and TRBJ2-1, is ETGVTQSPTHLIKTRGQQVTLRCSSQSGHNTVSWYQQALGQGPQFIFQYYREEENGRGNFPPRFSGLQFPNYSSELNVNALELDDSALYLCASSPPSGGAGEQFFGPGTRLTVL.

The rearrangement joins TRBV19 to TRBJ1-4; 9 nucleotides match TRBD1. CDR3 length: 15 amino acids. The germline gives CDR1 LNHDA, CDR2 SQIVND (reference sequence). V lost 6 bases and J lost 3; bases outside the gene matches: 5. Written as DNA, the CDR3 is TGTGCCAGTAGCCCCGGACAGGGGTCTAATGAAAAACTGTTTTTT. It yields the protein CASSPGQGSNEKLFF.

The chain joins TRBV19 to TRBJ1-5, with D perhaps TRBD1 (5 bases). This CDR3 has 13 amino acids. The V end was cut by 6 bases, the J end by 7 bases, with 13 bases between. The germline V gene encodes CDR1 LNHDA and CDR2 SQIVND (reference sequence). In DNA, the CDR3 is TGTGCCAGTAGCTCACCTGACAGACAGCCCCAGCATTTT. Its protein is CASSSPDRQPQHF.

CDR3 nucleotides: TGTGCCACCAGCAGAGTGGCTAGCGGGGGTCCTACCTCCTACAATGAGCAGTTCTTC. This codes for CATSRVASGGPTSYNEQFF. V is TRBV15 and J is TRBJ2-1; 10 bases align to TRBD2. The ends lost 1 base at V and 0 bases at J; junction bases unmatched: 9. The V gene's germline CDR1 is LNHNV and CDR2 YYDKDF (reference sequence). There are 19 residues in the CDR3.

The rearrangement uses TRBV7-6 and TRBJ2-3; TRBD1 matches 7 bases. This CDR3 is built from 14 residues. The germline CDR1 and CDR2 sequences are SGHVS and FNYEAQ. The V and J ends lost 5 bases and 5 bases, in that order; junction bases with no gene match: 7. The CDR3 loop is CASSPHRGVDTQYF. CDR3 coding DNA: TGTGCCAGCAGCCCCCACAGGGGCGTAGATACGCAGTATTTT.

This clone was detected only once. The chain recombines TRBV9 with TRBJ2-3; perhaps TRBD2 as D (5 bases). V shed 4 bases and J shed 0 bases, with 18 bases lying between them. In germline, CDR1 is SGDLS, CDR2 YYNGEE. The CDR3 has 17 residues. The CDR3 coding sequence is TGTGCCAGCAGCCTTCGCCGGGGAACCACAAGCACAGATACGCAGTATTTT. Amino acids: CASSLRRGTTSTDTQYF. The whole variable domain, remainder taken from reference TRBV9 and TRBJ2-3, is DSGVTQTPKHLITATGQRVTLRCSPRSGDLSVYWYQQSLDQGLQFLIQYYNGEERAKGNILERFSAQQFPDLHSELNLSSLELGDSALYFCASSLRRGTTSTDTQYFGPGTRLTVL.

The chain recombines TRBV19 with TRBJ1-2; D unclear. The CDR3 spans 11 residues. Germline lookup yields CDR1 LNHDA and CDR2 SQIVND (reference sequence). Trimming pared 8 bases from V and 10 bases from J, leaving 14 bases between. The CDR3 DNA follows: TGTGCCAGTGAAAGGAGAGAAAACTACACCTTC. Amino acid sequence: CASERRENYTF.

CDR3 coding DNA: TGCGCCAGCAGCTTGTACCTAGAGGACAATGAGCAGTTCTTC. Protein: CASSLYLEDNEQFF. The V gene is TRBV5-1, the J gene TRBJ2-1; D not certain. The CDR3 covers 14 residues. V was clipped by 1 base and J by 5 bases, with 10 bases between them. The germline CDR1 and CDR2 sequences are SGHRS and YFSETQ. The full variable domain, rest sourced from reference TRBV5-1 and TRBJ2-1, is KAGVTQTPRYLIKTRGQQVTLSCSPISGHRSVSWYQQTPGQGLQFLFEYFSETQRNKGNFPGRFSGRQFSNSRSEMNVSTLELGDSALYLCASSLYLEDNEQFFGPGTRLTVL.

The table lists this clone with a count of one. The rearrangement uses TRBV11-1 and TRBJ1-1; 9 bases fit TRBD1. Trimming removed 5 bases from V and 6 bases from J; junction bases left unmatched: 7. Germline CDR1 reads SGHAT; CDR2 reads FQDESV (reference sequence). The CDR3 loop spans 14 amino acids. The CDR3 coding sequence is TGTGCCAGCAGCCCACAGGGGGCGTCCCCTGAAGCTTTCTTT. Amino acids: CASSPQGASPEAFF.

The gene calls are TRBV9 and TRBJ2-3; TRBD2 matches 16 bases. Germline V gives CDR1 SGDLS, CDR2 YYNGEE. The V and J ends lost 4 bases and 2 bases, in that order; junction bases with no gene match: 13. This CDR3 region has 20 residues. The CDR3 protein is CASSPNLGTSGGAITDTQYF. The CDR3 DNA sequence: TGTGCCAGCAGCCCTAACCTGGGGACTAGCGGGGGGGCTATCACAGATACGCAGTATTTT. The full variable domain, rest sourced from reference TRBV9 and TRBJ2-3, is DSGVTQTPKHLITATGQRVTLRCSPRSGDLSVYWYQQSLDQGLQFLIQYYNGEERAKGNILERFSAQQFPDLHSELNLSSLELGDSALYFCASSPNLGTSGGAITDTQYFGPGTRLTVL.

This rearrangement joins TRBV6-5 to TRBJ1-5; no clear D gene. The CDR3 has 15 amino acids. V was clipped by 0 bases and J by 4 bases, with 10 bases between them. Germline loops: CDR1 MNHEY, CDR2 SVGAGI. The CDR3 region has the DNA TGTGCCAGCAGTTACTCGAGAGGCCTGAATCAGCCCCAGCATTTT. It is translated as CASSYSRGLNQPQHF.

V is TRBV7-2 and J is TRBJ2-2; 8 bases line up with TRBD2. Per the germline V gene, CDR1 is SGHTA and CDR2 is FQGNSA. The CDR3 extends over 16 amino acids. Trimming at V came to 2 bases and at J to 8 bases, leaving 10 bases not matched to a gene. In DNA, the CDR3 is TGTGCCAGCAGCTTACTCCTCCTAGCGGGCGGGGGGGAGCTGTTTTTT. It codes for CASSLLLLAGGGELFF.

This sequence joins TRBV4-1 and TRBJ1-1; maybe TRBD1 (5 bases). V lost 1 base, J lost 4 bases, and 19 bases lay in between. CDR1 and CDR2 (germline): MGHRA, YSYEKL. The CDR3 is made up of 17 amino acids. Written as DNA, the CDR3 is TGCGCCAGCAGCCAAGGCGGAAATCAGGGAGCGGGCACTGAAGCTTTCTTT. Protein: CASSQGGNQGAGTEAFF.